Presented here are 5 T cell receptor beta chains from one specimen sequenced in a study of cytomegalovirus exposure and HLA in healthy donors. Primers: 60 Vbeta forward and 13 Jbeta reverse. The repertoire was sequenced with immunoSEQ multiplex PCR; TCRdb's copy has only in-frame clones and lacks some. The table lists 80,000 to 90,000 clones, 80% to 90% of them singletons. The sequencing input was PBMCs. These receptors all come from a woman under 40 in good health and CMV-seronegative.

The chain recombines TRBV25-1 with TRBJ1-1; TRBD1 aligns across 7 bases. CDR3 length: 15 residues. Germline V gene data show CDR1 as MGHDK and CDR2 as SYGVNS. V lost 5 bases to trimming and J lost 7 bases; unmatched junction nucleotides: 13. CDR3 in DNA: TGTGCCAGCAGTCTTCAAAATATCGGACAGGATGAAGCTTTCTTT. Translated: CASSLQNIGQDEAFF. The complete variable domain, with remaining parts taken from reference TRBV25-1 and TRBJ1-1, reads EADIYQTPRYLVIGTGKKITLECSQTMGHDKMYWYQQDPGMELHLIHYSYGVNSTEKGDLSSESTVSRIRTEHFPLTLESARPSHTSQYLCASSLQNIGQDEAFFGQGTRLTVV.

The CDR3 sequence: CASSQDRVGNTIYF. The CDR3 bases are TGCGCCAGCAGCCAAGACAGGGTTGGAAACACCATATATTTT. The J gene is TRBJ1-3, the V gene TRBV4-1; D might be TRBD1 (5 bases). Trimming removed 0 bases from V and 3 bases from J, with 6 bases in between. The CDR3 contains 14 residues. The germline V gene encodes CDR1 MGHRA and CDR2 YSYEKL.

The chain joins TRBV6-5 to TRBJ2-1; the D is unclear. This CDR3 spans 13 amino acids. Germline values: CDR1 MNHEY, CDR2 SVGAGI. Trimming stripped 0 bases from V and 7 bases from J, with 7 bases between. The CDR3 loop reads CASSYSSVNEQFF. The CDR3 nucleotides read TGTGCCAGCAGTTACTCGTCAGTTAATGAGCAGTTCTTC.

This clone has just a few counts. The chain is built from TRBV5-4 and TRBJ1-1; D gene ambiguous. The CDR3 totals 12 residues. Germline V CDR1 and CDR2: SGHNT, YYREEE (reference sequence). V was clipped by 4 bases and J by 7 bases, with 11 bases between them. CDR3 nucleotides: TGTGCCAGCAGCCTGACGGGATTTGAAGCTTTCTTT. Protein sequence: CASSLTGFEAFF.

CDR3 in DNA: TGTGCCAGCAGCCGCTTGACAGTAACCATGAACACTGAAGCTTTCTTT. It translates to CASSRLTVTMNTEAFF. The genes are TRBV5-6 and TRBJ1-1; maybe TRBD1 (5 bases). Germline V gene lookup returns CDR1 SGHDT and CDR2 YYEEEE. Trimming removed 4 bases at V and 0 bases at J, with 16 bases between. The CDR3 sequence is 16 residues long.